A single sample gave rise to the 18 T cell receptor beta chains below, sequenced in a study of cytomegalovirus exposure and HLA in healthy donors. PCR employed 60 Vbeta and 13 Jbeta primers. Libraries were prepared by immunoSEQ multiplex PCR; TCRdb keeps only in-frame clonotypes and omits some of them. This sample has over 70,000 clones, with around 70% found just once. The sequencing input was PBMCs. The source is a man in his thirties or forties in good health and CMV-seropositive.

The chain carries TRBV6-6 and TRBJ1-5; D call uncertain. Between the trimmed V and J ends, which lost 0 bases and 2 bases, there was a span of 8 bases. CDR1 is MNHNY, CDR2 SVGAGI, per germline (reference sequence). The CDR3 is made up of 15 amino acids. Here the CDR3 reads CASSYSEGGNQPQHF. DNA for the CDR3: TGTGCCAGCAGTTACTCGGAGGGCGGCAATCAGCCCCAGCATTTT.

A remark on this clone: The same CDR3 is also encoded by other DNA sequences in this sample. This chain connects TRBV4-3 to TRBJ2-6; 7 bases fit TRBD2. The CDR3 is 17 amino acids. Germline V gene data show CDR1 as LGHNA and CDR2 as YSLEER. J was trimmed by 0 bases and V by 0 bases; bases with no gene match: 2. In DNA form, the CDR3 reads TGCGCCAGCAGCCAAGATGGGGGGGTCTCTGGGGCCAACGTCCTGACTTTC. Its protein is CASSQDGGVSGANVLTF.

This clone was seen more than once but under ten times. DNA for the CDR3: TGTGCCAGCACAGGGACTGGGGCCAACGTCCTGACTTTC. This sequence encodes CASTGTGANVLTF. The chain uses TRBV14 and TRBJ2-6; the D gene is possibly TRBD1 (5 bases). The CDR3 is made up of 13 amino acids. Germline V gene data show CDR1 as SGHDN and CDR2 as FVKESK. Trimming cost V 7 bases and J 2 bases, with 6 bases left between them.

The chain couples TRBV15 to TRBJ1-1; weak D call: TRBD1 (6 bases). The ends were cut back, 0 bases at V and 11 bases at J, with 10 bases in the middle. The CDR3 runs 12 residues. The germline CDR1 and CDR2 sequences are LNHNV and YYDKDF (reference sequence). CDR3 loop: CATSRDEGEAFF. The CDR3 region has the DNA TGTGCCACCAGCAGAGATGAGGGGGAGGCTTTCTTT.

This clone was recorded a few times. J is TRBJ1-2 and V is TRBV19; no clear D gene. Between the trimmed V and J ends, which lost 6 bases and 3 bases, there was a span of 17 bases. Germline CDR1 is LNHDA and CDR2 is SQIVND (reference sequence). The CDR3 contains 15 residues. CDR3 loop: CASSPSSTRDYGYTF. DNA for the CDR3: TGTGCCAGTAGCCCCTCTTCGACCCGGGACTATGGCTACACCTTC.

The CDR3 reads CSVERGRGSEAFF. DNA of the CDR3: TGCAGCGTTGAAAGAGGGCGCGGAAGTGAAGCTTTCTTT. This chain uses TRBV29-1 with TRBJ1-1; D is undetermined. Germline CDR1 reads SQVTM; CDR2 reads ANQGSEA. The CDR3 has 13 amino acids. With 2 bases removed from V and 7 bases from J, the gap between germline ends came to 14 bases. Using reference TRBV29-1 and TRBJ1-1 for the parts outside the CDR3, the full variable domain is SAVISQKPSRDICQRGTSLTIQCQVDSQVTMMFWYRQQPGQSLTLIATANQGSEATYESGFVIDKFPISRPNLTFSTLTVSNMSPEDSSIYLCSVERGRGSEAFFGQGTRLTVV.

This rearrangement joins TRBV7-2 to TRBJ1-2; TRBD1 aligns across 8 bases. This CDR3 contains 13 residues. V gave up 5 bases and J gave up 8 bases; unmatched junction bases: 7. Germline V lookup: CDR1 SGHTA, CDR2 FQGNSA. The CDR3 sequence: CASSPRQGSGYTF. The CDR3 nucleotides are TGTGCCAGCAGCCCTAGACAGGGGAGCGGCTACACCTTC.

With respect to this clone: A junction end diverges from the germline sequence, so it may reflect a read error. The genes are TRBV6-5 and TRBJ1-5; D not resolved. The CDR3 consists of 15 residues. Germline CDR1 MNHEY, CDR2 SVGAGI. The CDR3 DNA is TGTGCCAGCAGTTACTACCCCTCGGGAGGTCAGCCCCAGAATTTT. Translation gives CASSYYPSGGQPQNF.

V is TRBV5-8 and J is TRBJ1-5; unclear D gene. The length of the CDR3 is 14 residues. The ends were cut back, 0 bases at V and 6 bases at J, with 10 bases in the middle. Germline CDR1 and CDR2: SGHTS and YDEGEE. The CDR3, as DNA: TGTGCCAGCAGCTTGGGGGAGTCCGTTCAGCCCCAGCATTTT. It is translated as CASSLGESVQPQHF.

This clone was seen once. The chain employs TRBV6-5 and TRBJ2-1, with D perhaps TRBD2 (5 bases). The V gene's germline CDR1 is MNHEY and CDR2 SVGAGI. The CDR3 covers 13 residues. The V end was cut by 2 bases, the J end by 14 bases, with 16 bases between. Here the CDR3 DNA reads TGTGCCAGCAGTTACACTAGTAGAGTACAAAAGTTCTTC. This codes for CASSYTSRVQKFF.

The genes are TRBV2 and TRBJ1-6; D is unresolved. The germline CDR1 and CDR2 sequences are SNHLY and FYNNEI. This CDR3 contains 14 residues. V lost 4 bases and J lost 4, with 8 bases in between. CDR3 amino acids: CASSGQAYNSPLHF. CDR3 sequence (DNA): TGTGCCAGCAGTGGGCAGGCGTATAATTCACCCCTCCACTTT.

The chain uses TRBV6-6 and TRBJ2-7; 8 bases line up with TRBD2. Unmatched junction bases numbered 10, after V lost 5 bases and J lost 7 bases. The length of the CDR3 is 14 residues. The germline V gene encodes CDR1 MNHNY and CDR2 SVGAGI (reference sequence). CDR3 amino acids: CASSREGDFGEQYF. Written as DNA, the CDR3 is TGTGCCAGCAGTCGGGAGGGAGATTTTGGAGAGCAGTACTTC.

Details on this clone: One end of the junction varies from germline; a read error may be responsible. The J gene is TRBJ1-1, the V gene TRBV7-7; D is unresolved. Per germline, CDR1 SSHAT and CDR2 FNYEAQ (reference sequence). The CDR3 is 14 residues long. CDR3 region: CASSPSVMNTEAFF. CDR3 DNA sequence: TGTGCTAGCAGCCCCTCAGTCATGAACACTGAAGCTTTCTTT.

This clone has more than one count but fewer than ten. This chain connects TRBV5-6 to TRBJ2-7; D possibly corresponds to TRBD1 (7 bases). V dropped 2 bases and J dropped 5 bases, with 17 bases sitting between them. The CDR3 totals 15 residues. Germline values: CDR1 SGHDT, CDR2 YYEEEE. The CDR3, as DNA: TGTGCCAGCAGCTTAGGGGGGACAGTCCGGAACGAGCAGTACTTC. Translation: CASSLGGTVRNEQYF.

This chain uses TRBV6-5 with TRBJ1-1; 11 bases map to TRBD1. The CDR3 totals 16 residues. The V gene end was trimmed by 0 bases and the J gene end by 4 bases; junction bases not matched to a gene: 4. The V gene's germline CDR1 is MNHEY and CDR2 SVGAGI. Here the CDR3 reads CASSYSAGTGGTEAFF. In DNA form, the CDR3 reads TGTGCCAGCAGTTACTCGGCCGGGACAGGGGGCACTGAAGCTTTCTTT.

The table lists this clone with a few counts. The chain employs TRBV5-1 and TRBJ2-1; 12 bases line up with TRBD2. This CDR3 is built from 16 residues. Germline trimming cut 4 bases from V and 7 bases from J; bases unmatched to any gene: 9. Germline V gene lookup returns CDR1 SGHRS and CDR2 YFSETQ. CDR3 nucleotide sequence: TGCGCCAGCAGCGTCATGACTAGCGGGAGCTGGAATGAGCAGTTCTTC. Its translation is CASSVMTSGSWNEQFF.

The chain recombines TRBV7-8 with TRBJ2-2, with TRBD1 identical over 7 bases. V lost 6 bases and J lost 0; bases outside the gene matches: 10. Germline-derived CDR1 and CDR2 are SGHVS and FQNEAQ. The CDR3 loop spans 17 amino acids. The CDR3 sequence: CASSPNPGTANTGELFF. CDR3 sequence (DNA): TGTGCCAGCAGTCCTAACCCCGGGACAGCGAACACCGGGGAGCTGTTTTTT. The entire variable domain, with the rest obtained from reference TRBV7-8 and TRBJ2-2, is as follows: GAGVSQSPRYKVAKRGQDVALRCDPISGHVSLFWYQQALGQGPEFLTYFQNEAQLDKSGLPSDRFFAERPEGSVSTLKIQRTQQEDSAVYLCASSPNPGTANTGELFFGEGSRLTVL.

J is TRBJ2-4 and V is TRBV15, with D possibly matching TRBD2 (7 bases). CDR1 and CDR2 (germline): LNHNV, YYDKDF (reference sequence). CDR3 length: 16 amino acids. V was shortened by 5 bases and J by 5 bases, with 19 bases between the two germline ends. The CDR3 here is CATSLRGARDQNIQYF. The CDR3 DNA follows: TGTGCCACCAGCTTACGGGGGGCCAGGGACCAAAACATTCAGTACTTC.